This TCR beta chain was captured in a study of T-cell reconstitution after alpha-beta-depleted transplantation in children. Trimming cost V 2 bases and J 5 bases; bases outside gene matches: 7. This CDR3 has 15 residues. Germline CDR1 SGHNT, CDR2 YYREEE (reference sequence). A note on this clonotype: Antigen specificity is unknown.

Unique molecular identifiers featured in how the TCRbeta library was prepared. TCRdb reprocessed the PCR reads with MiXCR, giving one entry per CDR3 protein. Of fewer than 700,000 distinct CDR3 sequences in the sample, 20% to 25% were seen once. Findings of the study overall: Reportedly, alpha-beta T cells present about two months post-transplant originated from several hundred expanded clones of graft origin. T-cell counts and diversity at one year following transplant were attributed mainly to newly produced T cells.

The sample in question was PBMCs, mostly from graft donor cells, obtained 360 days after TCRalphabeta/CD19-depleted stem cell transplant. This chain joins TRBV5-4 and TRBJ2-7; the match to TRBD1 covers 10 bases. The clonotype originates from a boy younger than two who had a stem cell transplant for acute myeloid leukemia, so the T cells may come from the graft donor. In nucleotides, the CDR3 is TGTGCCAGCAGCTTATTCGGGACAGGGGAGGACGAGCAGTACGTC. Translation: CASSLFGTGEDEQYV.